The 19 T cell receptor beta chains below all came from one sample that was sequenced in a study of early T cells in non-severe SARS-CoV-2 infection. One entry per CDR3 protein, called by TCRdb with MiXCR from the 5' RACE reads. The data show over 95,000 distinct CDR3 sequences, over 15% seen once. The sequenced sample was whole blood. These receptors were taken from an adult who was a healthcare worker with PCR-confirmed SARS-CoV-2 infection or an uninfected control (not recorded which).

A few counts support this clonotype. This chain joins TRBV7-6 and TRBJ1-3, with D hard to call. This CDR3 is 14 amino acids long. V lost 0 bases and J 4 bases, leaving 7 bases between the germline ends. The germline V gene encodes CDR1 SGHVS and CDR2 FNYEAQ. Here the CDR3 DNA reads TGTGCCAGCAGCTTAGCCCCGGAAGGAAACACCATATATTTT. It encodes CASSLAPEGNTIYF.

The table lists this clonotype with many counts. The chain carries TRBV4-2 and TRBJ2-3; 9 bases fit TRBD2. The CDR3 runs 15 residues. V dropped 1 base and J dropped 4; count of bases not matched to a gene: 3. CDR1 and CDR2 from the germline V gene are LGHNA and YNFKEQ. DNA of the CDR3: TGTGCCAGCAGCCAAGGGGGCGGGGGGGCAGATACGCAGTATTTT. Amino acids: CASSQGGGGADTQYF.

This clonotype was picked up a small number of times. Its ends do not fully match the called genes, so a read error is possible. The CDR3 sequence is CVSSEDRDTGELFF. In DNA, the CDR3 is TGTGTCAGCAGTGAGGACAGGGACACCGGGGAGCTGTTTTTT. The chain employs TRBV25-1 and TRBJ2-2, with 8 bases that match TRBD1. The CDR3 covers 14 residues. Germline CDR1 is MGHDK and CDR2 is SYGVNS.

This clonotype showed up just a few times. CDR3: CASSRQGQRETQYF. The CDR3, as DNA: TGTGCCAGCAGTCGACAGGGGCAACGGGAGACCCAGTACTTC. The V gene is TRBV12-3 or TRBV12-4, the J gene TRBJ2-5, with 8 bases identical to TRBD1. V was clipped by 5 bases and J by 5 bases; unmatched bases: 7. This CDR3 spans 14 amino acids.

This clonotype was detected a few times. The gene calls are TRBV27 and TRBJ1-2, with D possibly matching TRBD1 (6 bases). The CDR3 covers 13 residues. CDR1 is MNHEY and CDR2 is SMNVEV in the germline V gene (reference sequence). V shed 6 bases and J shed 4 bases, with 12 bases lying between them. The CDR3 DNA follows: TGTGCCAGCAGAAAAGGGGGAGGCTATGGCTACACCTTC. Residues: CASRKGGGYGYTF.

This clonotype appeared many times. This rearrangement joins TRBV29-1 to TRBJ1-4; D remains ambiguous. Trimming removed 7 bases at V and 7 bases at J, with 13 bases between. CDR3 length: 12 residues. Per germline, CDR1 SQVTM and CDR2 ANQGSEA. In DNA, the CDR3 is TGCAGCGCTGAGAAGAACGGTGAAAAACTGTTTTTT. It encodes CSAEKNGEKLFF.

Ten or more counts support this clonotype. The CDR3 protein is CASSLAVGGGAEETQYF. CDR3 DNA: TGCGCCAGCAGCTTGGCGGTAGGCGGGGGGGCCGAAGAGACCCAGTACTTC. The V call is TRBV5-1, the J call TRBJ2-5; 9 bases fit TRBD2. The V and J ends lost 0 bases and 3 bases, in that order; junction bases with no gene match: 9. CDR1 is SGHRS, CDR2 YFSETQ, per germline. The CDR3 totals 17 residues.

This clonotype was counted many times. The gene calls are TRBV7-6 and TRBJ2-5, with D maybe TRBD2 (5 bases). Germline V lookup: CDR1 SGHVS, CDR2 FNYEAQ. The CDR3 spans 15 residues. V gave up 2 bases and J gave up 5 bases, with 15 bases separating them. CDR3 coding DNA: TGTGCCAGCAGCTTAAGTCGGCCCCAGCGGGAGACCCAGTACTTC. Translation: CASSLSRPQRETQYF.

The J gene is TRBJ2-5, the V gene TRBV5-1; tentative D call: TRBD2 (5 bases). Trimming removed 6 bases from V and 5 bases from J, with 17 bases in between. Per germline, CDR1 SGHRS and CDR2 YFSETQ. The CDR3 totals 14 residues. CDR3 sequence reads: CASKLDPSGETQYF. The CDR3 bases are TGCGCCAGCAAGCTGGACCCTTCGGGGGAGACCCAGTACTTC.

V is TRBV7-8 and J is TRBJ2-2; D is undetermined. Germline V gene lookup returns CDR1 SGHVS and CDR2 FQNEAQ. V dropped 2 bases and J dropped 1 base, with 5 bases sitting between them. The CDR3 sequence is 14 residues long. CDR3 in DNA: TGTGCCAGCAGCTTACAGCTGAACACCGGGGAGCTGTTTTTT. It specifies CASSLQLNTGELFF.

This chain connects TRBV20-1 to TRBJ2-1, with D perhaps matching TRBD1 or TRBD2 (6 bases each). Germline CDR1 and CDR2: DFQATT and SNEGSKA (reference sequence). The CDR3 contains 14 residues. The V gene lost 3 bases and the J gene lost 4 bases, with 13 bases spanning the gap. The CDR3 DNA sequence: TGCAGTGCTAGTGGAGGGGGACCTTACAATGAGCAGTTCTTC. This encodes CSASGGGPYNEQFF.

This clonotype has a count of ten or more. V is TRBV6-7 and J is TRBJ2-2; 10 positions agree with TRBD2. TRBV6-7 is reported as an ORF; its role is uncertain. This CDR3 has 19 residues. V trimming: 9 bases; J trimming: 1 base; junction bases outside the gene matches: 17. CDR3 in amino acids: CASPYQREGLERNTGELFF. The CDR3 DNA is TGTGCCAGTCCCTATCAGCGGGAGGGGTTAGAGAGGAACACCGGGGAGCTGTTTTTT.

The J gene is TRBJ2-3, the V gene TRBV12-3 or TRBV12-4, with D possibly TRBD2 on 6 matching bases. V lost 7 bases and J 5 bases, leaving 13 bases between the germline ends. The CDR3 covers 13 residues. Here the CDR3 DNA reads TGTGCCAGCAACTCCCACGGGGGAGATACGCAGTATTTT. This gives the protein CASNSHGGDTQYF.

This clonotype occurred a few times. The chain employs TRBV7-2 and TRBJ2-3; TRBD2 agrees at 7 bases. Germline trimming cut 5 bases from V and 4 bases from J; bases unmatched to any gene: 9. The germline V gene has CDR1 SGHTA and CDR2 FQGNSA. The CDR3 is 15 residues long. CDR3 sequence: CASSPVGGRSDTQYF. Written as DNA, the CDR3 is TGTGCCAGCAGCCCCGTGGGCGGGAGATCAGATACGCAGTATTTT. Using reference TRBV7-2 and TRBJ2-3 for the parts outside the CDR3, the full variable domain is GAGVSQSPSNKVTEKGKDVELRCDPISGHTALYWYRQSLGQGLEFLIYFQGNSAPDKSGLPSDRFSAERTGGSVSTLTIQRTQQEDSAVYLCASSPVGGRSDTQYFGPGTRLTVL.

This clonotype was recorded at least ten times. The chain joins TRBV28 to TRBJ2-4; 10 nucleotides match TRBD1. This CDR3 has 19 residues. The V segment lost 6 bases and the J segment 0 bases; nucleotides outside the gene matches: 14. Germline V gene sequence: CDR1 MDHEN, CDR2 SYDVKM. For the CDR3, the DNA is TGTGCCAGCAGCCCTCGGTCCGTAGGGACAGGGGTAGCCAAAAACATTCAGTACTTC. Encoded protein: CASSPRSVGTGVAKNIQYF.

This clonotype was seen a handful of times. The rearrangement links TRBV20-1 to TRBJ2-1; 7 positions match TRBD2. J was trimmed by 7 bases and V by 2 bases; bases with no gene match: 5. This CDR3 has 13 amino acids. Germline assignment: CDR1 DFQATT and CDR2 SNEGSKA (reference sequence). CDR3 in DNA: TGCAGTGCTAGACGGGAGGTGGGGAATGAGCAGTTCTTC. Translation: CSARREVGNEQFF.

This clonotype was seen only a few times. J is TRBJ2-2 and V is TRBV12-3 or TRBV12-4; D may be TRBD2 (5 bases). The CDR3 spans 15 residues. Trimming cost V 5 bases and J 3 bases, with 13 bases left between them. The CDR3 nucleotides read TGTGCCAGCAGTCTCCAGGACTGGTACACCGGGGAGCTGTTTTTT. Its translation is CASSLQDWYTGELFF.

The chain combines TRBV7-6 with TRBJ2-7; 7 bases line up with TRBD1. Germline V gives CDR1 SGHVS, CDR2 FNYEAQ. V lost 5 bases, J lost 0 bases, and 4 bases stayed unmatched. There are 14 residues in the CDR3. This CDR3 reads CASSPDRDSYEQYF. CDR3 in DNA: TGTGCCAGCAGCCCCGACAGGGACTCCTACGAGCAGTACTTC.

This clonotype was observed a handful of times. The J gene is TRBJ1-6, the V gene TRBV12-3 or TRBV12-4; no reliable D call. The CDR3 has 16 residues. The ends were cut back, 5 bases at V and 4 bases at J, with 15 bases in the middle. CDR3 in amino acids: CASSPTSDPYNSPLHF. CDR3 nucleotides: TGTGCCAGCAGTCCGACCTCGGACCCTTATAATTCACCCCTCCACTTT.